A selection of T cell receptor beta chains follows, all from one sample in a study of blood T cell repertoires in COVID-19. Sequencing used immunoSEQ multiplex PCR; TCRdb keeps in-frame clones, though not all of them. The repertoire holds a few hundred thousand clones, with 89% as singletons. The sequenced material came from peripheral blood. Receptors were obtained from a man aged 40-49 years with acute or convalescent COVID-19. CDR3s include the opening cysteine and the closing phenylalanine or tryptophan. The order of the fields is CDR3 DNA, CDR3 protein, clone size, D gene, J gene, V gene. D genes are given only for firm matches. The listing skips clone size in some rows; elsewhere it reads once, few, many or a size class.

CDR3nt: TGTGCCAGCAGCTTGGAGCCCCACGACGAGCAGTACTTC
CDR3aa: CASSLEPHDEQYF
abundance: .
d_gene: .
j_gene: TRBJ2-7
v_gene: TRBV5-5

CDR3nt: TGTGCCAGCAGTTTAAATAGCGGGGGGCGGGAGTATGACGGCTACACCTTC
CDR3aa: CASSLNSGGREYDGYTF
abundance: .
d_gene: .
j_gene: TRBJ1-2
v_gene: TRBV27

CDR3nt: TGCGCCAGCAGCTTGGAGGCGGGCCAACAAGAGACCCAGTACTTC
CDR3aa: CASSLEAGQQETQYF
abundance: .
d_gene: .
j_gene: TRBJ2-5
v_gene: TRBV5-1

CDR3nt: TGTGCCTGGAGTGTACTTAGGGGAAGCGGGGAGCTGTTTTTT
CDR3aa: CAWSVLRGSGELFF
abundance: .
d_gene: .
j_gene: TRBJ2-2
v_gene: TRBV30

CDR3nt: TGCGCCAGCAGCGTAAATCAGGGGCAGCGGCCCTACGAGCAGTACTTC
CDR3aa: CASSVNQGQRPYEQYF
abundance: .
d_gene: .
j_gene: TRBJ2-7
v_gene: TRBV5-1

CDR3nt: TGTGCCAGCAGTTTGTGGGCTTATAGCAATCAGCCCCAGCATTTT
CDR3aa: CASSLWAYSNQPQHF
abundance: .
d_gene: .
j_gene: TRBJ1-5
v_gene: TRBV27

CDR3nt: TGCGCCAGCAGCAAGCAGGGAGGAAACACCATATATTTT
CDR3aa: CASSKQGGNTIYF
abundance: .
d_gene: .
j_gene: TRBJ1-3
v_gene: TRBV5-1

CDR3nt: TGTGCCAGCAGCTTGTGGCAGGGTGTTCCTATGTCGCGCTATGGCTACACCTTC
CDR3aa: CASSLWQGVPMSRYGYTF
abundance: once
d_gene: .
j_gene: TRBJ1-2
v_gene: TRBV5-8

CDR3nt: TGCGCCAGCAGCCAATCGACAGGGGTGACCGAAAAACTGTTTTTT
CDR3aa: CASSQSTGVTEKLFF
abundance: .
d_gene: TRBD1
j_gene: TRBJ1-4
v_gene: TRBV4-3

CDR3nt: TGTGCCAGCAATCGACAGGGGAATTCACCCCTCCACTTT
CDR3aa: CASNRQGNSPLHF
abundance: .
d_gene: TRBD1
j_gene: TRBJ1-6
v_gene: TRBV6-5

CDR3nt: TGTGCCAGAAGCCCGAAACAGGGGGCGCTGACTGAAGCTTTCTTT
CDR3aa: CARSPKQGALTEAFF
abundance: .
d_gene: TRBD1
j_gene: TRBJ1-1
v_gene: TRBV5-3

CDR3nt: TGTGCCAGCACCAGGGAAGAAAACTATGGCTACACCTTC
CDR3aa: CASTREENYGYTF
abundance: .
d_gene: .
j_gene: TRBJ1-2
v_gene: TRBV6-6

CDR3nt: TGTGCCAGCAGGCCTAGGACAGAAACCTATGGCTACACCTTC
CDR3aa: CASRPRTETYGYTF
abundance: .
d_gene: .
j_gene: TRBJ1-2
v_gene: TRBV28